The 17 T cell receptor beta chains below were found in one sample sequenced in a study of T cell repertoires in cytomegalovirus infection. For these TCRs, the target antigens are not known. TCRdb itself ran the reads through MiXCR, one entry per CDR3 protein. The repertoire consists of some 560,000 distinct CDR3 sequences, with over 35% occurring once and the leading ten covering 48%. The source material was cultured PBMCs, sampled from culture after CMV antigen stimulation. The receptor set was obtained from a human donor in good health (CMV status not recorded). Some clones in this sample may be carry-over from other donors' samples.

This clonotype was counted between two and nine times. V is TRBV6-6 and J is TRBJ1-1, with TRBD1 matching 7 bases. CDR3 length: 14 amino acids. Germline values: CDR1 MNHNY, CDR2 SVGAGI (reference sequence). With 7 bases clipped from V and 0 bases from J, the junction kept 5 bases outside the gene matches. Here the CDR3 DNA reads TGTGCCAGCAAGGGGGCGGGAATGAACACTGAAGCTTTCTTT. The encoded protein is CASKGAGMNTEAFF.

This clonotype was detected only a few times. The chain couples TRBV28 to TRBJ2-3, with 10 bases lining up with TRBD2. CDR3 length equals 18 residues. The V and J ends lost 3 bases and 4 bases, in that order; junction bases with no gene match: 13. The V gene's germline CDR1 is MDHEN and CDR2 SYDVKM. The CDR3 region has the DNA TGTGCCAGCAGTTTGGAGAGACTAGCGGGCCCAGAGCCAGATACGCAGTATTTT. Protein: CASSLERLAGPEPDTQYF.

The J gene is TRBJ2-4, the V gene TRBV6-6, with 7 bases lining up with TRBD1. Germline CDR1 is MNHNY and CDR2 is SVGAGI (reference sequence). The trim removed 2 bases at V and 11 bases at J, leaving 6 bases unmatched. The CDR3 extends over 13 amino acids. CDR3 residues: CASSYTRDSVQYF. CDR3 DNA sequence: TGTGCCAGCAGTTACACCCGGGACAGTGTTCAGTACTTC.

The chain combines TRBV20-1 with TRBJ2-3; D may match TRBD1 or TRBD2 (5 bases each). The ends were cut back, 7 bases at V and 4 bases at J, with 12 bases in the middle. Looked up from germline, CDR1 is DFQATT and CDR2 is SNEGSKA (reference sequence). This CDR3 region has 12 residues. The CDR3 DNA reads TGCAGTGTAGAGGGGATCGCAGATACGCAGTATTTT. This sequence encodes CSVEGIADTQYF.

The rearrangement joins TRBV20-1 to TRBJ1-1, with D unclear. Trimming stripped 3 bases from V and 1 base from J, with 6 bases between. The V gene's germline CDR1 is DFQATT and CDR2 SNEGSKA (reference sequence). This CDR3 region has 12 residues. The CDR3 region is CSASPTNTEAFF. The CDR3 DNA sequence: TGCAGTGCTAGTCCAACGAACACTGAAGCTTTCTTT.

The CDR3 loop is CASSFAMAATNEKLFF. The DNA of the CDR3 is TGTGCCAGCAGCTTCGCCATGGCTGCAACTAATGAAAAACTGTTTTTT. J is TRBJ1-4 and V is TRBV7-9; D not certain. V gave up 3 bases and J gave up 0 bases, with 11 bases separating them. Germline-derived CDR1 and CDR2 are SEHNR and FQNEAQ (reference sequence). CDR3 length: 16 amino acids. The whole variable domain, filled in from reference TRBV7-9 and TRBJ1-4, reads DTGVSQNPRHKITKRGQNVTFRCDPISEHNRLYWYRQTLGQGPEFLTYFQNEAQLEKSRLLSDRFSAERPKGSFSTLEIQRTEQGDSAMYLCASSFAMAATNEKLFFGSGTQLSVL.

The CDR3 DNA sequence: TGTGCCAGCAGCTCCCCCAGGACTAGCGGGGGCCCCAGCTCCTACAATGAGCAGTTCTTC. Encoded protein: CASSSPRTSGGPSSYNEQFF. J is TRBJ2-1 and V is TRBV7-2; 13 bases agree with TRBD2. The CDR3 consists of 20 residues. Germline trimming cut 4 bases from V and 0 bases from J; bases unmatched to any gene: 12. Germline CDR1 is SGHTA and CDR2 is FQGNSA.

This chain joins TRBV7-6 and TRBJ2-5; 7 bases are a match to TRBD2. Trimming cost V 8 bases and J 5 bases; bases outside gene matches: 14. CDR1 is SGHVS and CDR2 is FNYEAQ in the germline V gene. CDR3 length: 15 amino acids. The CDR3 DNA reads TGTGCCAGCTCCGGGGGGACTCCCATAGTGGAGACCCAGTACTTC. This sequence encodes CASSGGTPIVETQYF.

The gene calls are TRBV12-3 or TRBV12-4 and TRBJ2-1; D unclear. CDR3 length: 12 amino acids. V lost 6 bases and J lost 3, with 6 bases in between. The DNA of the CDR3 is TGTGCCAGCAGAGACGGCTACAATGAGCAGTTCTTC. It encodes CASRDGYNEQFF.

In this sample, this clonotype turned up a few times. This chain connects TRBV2 to TRBJ2-6, with 12 bases aligning to TRBD1. J lost 4 bases, V lost 8 bases, and 6 bases had no gene match. The CDR3 extends over 16 amino acids. The germline CDR1 and CDR2 sequences are SNHLY and FYNNEI. CDR3 nucleotide sequence: TGTGCCAGCGGGGGACAGGGGGCGCGGGGGGCCAACGTCCTGACTTTC. This translates into CASGGQGARGANVLTF.

The count of this clonotype is one. This chain joins TRBV27 and TRBJ2-2; D may be TRBD2 (5 bases). Per germline, CDR1 MNHEY and CDR2 SMNVEV (reference sequence). The CDR3 consists of 17 residues. Trimming took off 6 bases at V and 3 bases at J, with 20 bases between the two ends. In nucleotides, the CDR3 is TGTGCCAGCAGCACCACCAGAGGGAAGTTGGACACCGGGGAGCTGTTTTTT. This gives the protein CASSTTRGKLDTGELFF.

The V call is TRBV6-6, the J call TRBJ1-5; unclear D gene. Germline CDR1 is MNHNY and CDR2 is SVGAGI (reference sequence). The V end lost 2 bases, the J end lost 4 bases, and 15 bases lay between the germline ends. The CDR3 has 16 residues. The CDR3 region is CASSYGEGAPNQPQHF. Written as DNA, the CDR3 is TGTGCCAGCAGTTACGGGGAAGGAGCCCCAAATCAGCCCCAGCATTTT.

This chain uses TRBV20-1 with TRBJ1-1, with D perhaps TRBD1 (5 bases). The length of the CDR3 is 13 residues. Germline lookup yields CDR1 DFQATT and CDR2 SNEGSKA (reference sequence). Deletions cut 3 bases from V and 4 bases from J, with 12 bases between. Here the CDR3 reads CSASWGGGTEAFF. In DNA, the CDR3 is TGCAGTGCTAGCTGGGGCGGGGGCACTGAAGCTTTCTTT.

To note about this clonotype: This may stem from a read error, because a much larger clone lies one nucleotide away. This chain connects TRBV7-9 to TRBJ1-4, with D tentatively TRBD1 (6 bases). Germline assignment: CDR1 SEHNR and CDR2 FQNEAQ (reference sequence). Trimming removed 7 bases from V and 5 bases from J, with 8 bases in between. The CDR3 extends over 12 amino acids. CDR3 nucleotides: TGTGCCAGCAAGGGGGGGAATGAAAAACTGTTTTTT. Amino acids: CASKGGNEKLFF.

The V gene is TRBV4-3, the J gene TRBJ2-7, with D perhaps being TRBD1 or TRBD2 (5 bases each). Per the germline V gene, CDR1 is LGHNA and CDR2 is YSLEER. CDR3 length equals 17 residues. V shed 0 bases and J shed 3 bases, with 18 bases lying between them. The CDR3 region has the DNA TGCGCCAGCAGCCAAGACTCTAACCGGGACCGAGACTACGAGCAGTACTTC. Protein product: CASSQDSNRDRDYEQYF.

This clonotype was detected only a few times. The gene calls are TRBV7-8 and TRBJ2-2, with D maybe TRBD1 (7 bases). With 8 bases removed from V and 7 bases from J, the gap between germline ends came to 23 bases. The CDR3 covers 16 residues. Germline V CDR1 and CDR2: SGHVS, FQNEAQ. The CDR3 here is CASFQGVGGADGELFF. For the CDR3, the DNA is TGTGCCAGCTTTCAGGGGGTGGGGGGCGCGGACGGGGAGCTGTTTTTT. The full variable domain, completed using reference TRBV7-8 and TRBJ2-2, is GAGVSQSPRYKVAKRGQDVALRCDPISGHVSLFWYQQALGQGPEFLTYFQNEAQLDKSGLPSDRFFAERPEGSVSTLKIQRTQQEDSAVYLCASFQGVGGADGELFFGEGSRLTVL.

The chain combines TRBV2 with TRBJ2-1, with D possibly matching TRBD2 (5 bases). Germline V gives CDR1 SNHLY, CDR2 FYNNEI. Between the trimmed V and J ends, which lost 3 bases and 0 bases, there was a span of 9 bases. CDR3 length equals 15 residues. The DNA of the CDR3 is TGTGCCAGCAGTGATTCGGGGAGCTCCTACAATGAGCAGTTCTTC. Translated, it gives CASSDSGSSYNEQFF.